This TCR beta chain was identified during a study of tumor and adjacent non-tumor tissue in lung cancer. Findings of the study overall: Significantly higher TCR diversity was found in tumor than normal lung. Tumor TCR diversity, when higher, was linked to shorter survival.

The template was RNA from unsorted bulk tissue. More than 3 cm separated this lung sample from the edge of the tumor. Donors were chemotherapy-naive, newly diagnosed lung cancer surgical patients in China, August–late 2014. TCRbeta libraries were built with three rounds of nested PCR, modified from ARM-PCR. TCRdb reprocessed the multiplex PCR reads with MiXCR, giving one entry per CDR3 protein. The repertoire includes 85,000 to 130,000 distinct CDR3 sequences, about 62% of them detected once, and roughly 20% sits in the top ten. CDR1 and CDR2 from the germline V gene are SGHVS and FQNEAQ. There are 16 residues in the CDR3. A word on this clonotype: What it binds is not known. An end of the junction does not agree with germline; a read error may underlie this.

The source is a young man with non-small cell lung cancer. Sequencing was done on a sample of distant non-tumor lung tissue. V gene TRBV7-8 combines with J gene TRBJ2-7; the match to TRBD2 covers 9 bases. The CDR3 is CASSSGQAGGTYEHYF. CDR3 nucleotides: TGTGCCAGCAGCTCAGGACAAGCGGGGGGTACCTACGAGCATTACTTC.